The T cell receptor (beta chain) under discussion was sequenced for a study of cytomegalovirus exposure and HLA in healthy donors. There are 15 residues in the CDR3. From germline, CDR1 is SGHDN and CDR2 FVKESK. Trimming took 6 bases from V and 4 from J; bases not matched to a gene: 10. The PCR employed 60 Vbeta primers together with 13 Jbeta primers. Sequenced by immunoSEQ multiplex PCR; TCRdb stores in-frame clones only, minus some. In the table there are about 110,000 clones, more than 65% of which are singletons. Despite likely unrecorded immune exposures, the donors were nominally healthy at the time of sampling. Study results and caveats: Associated with cytomegalovirus, according to the listing, were 170 or so TCR beta chains.

About this clone: Its antigen is not known.

The receptor's source is a man aged 30 to 39 in good health and CMV-seropositive. Sequencing was carried out using PBMCs. V gene TRBV14 combines with J gene TRBJ2-3; 7 bases are shared with TRBD1. Here the CDR3 DNA reads TGTGCCAGCAGTCCAGACAGGGCAGGAGCAGATACGCAGTATTTT. Encoded protein: CASSPDRAGADTQYF.